The sequence of this T cell receptor (beta chain) was determined in a study of cytomegalovirus exposure and HLA in healthy donors. 13 Jbeta primers and 60 Vbeta primers were used for the PCR. Sequenced by immunoSEQ multiplex PCR; TCRdb stores in-frame clones only, minus some. Of more than 90,000 clones in the sample, about two thirds were seen once. V lost 1 base and J lost 9; bases outside the gene matches: 9. CDR1 is SGHRS, CDR2 YFSETQ, per germline. The CDR3 contains 16 residues. The source material was PBMCs. The sequence derives from a man in his forties or fifties in good health and CMV-seronegative. This chain joins TRBV5-1 and TRBJ2-1, with 11 bases that match TRBD2. The CDR3: CASSLIAGGEVREQFF. CDR3 nucleotides: TGCGCCAGCAGCTTGATAGCGGGAGGGGAGGTTCGTGAGCAGTTCTTC.